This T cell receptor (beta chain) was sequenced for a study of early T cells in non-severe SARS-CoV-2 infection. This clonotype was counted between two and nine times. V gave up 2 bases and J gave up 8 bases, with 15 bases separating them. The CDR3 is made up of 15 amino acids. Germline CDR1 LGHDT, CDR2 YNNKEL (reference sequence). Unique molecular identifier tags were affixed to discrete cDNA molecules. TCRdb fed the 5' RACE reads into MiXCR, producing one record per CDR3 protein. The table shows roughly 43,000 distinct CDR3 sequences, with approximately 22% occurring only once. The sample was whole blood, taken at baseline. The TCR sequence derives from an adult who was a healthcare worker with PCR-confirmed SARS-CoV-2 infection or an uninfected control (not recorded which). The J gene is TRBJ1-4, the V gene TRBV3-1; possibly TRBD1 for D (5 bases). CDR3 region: CASSQQRGLEEKLFF. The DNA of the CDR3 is TGTGCCAGCAGCCAACAGCGGGGCCTGGAAGAAAAACTGTTTTTT. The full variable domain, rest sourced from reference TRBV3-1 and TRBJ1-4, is DTAVSQTPKYLVTQMGNDKSIKCEQNLGHDTMYWYKQDSKKFLKIMFSYNNKELIINETVPNRFSPKSPDKAHLNLHINSLELGDSAVYFCASSQQRGLEEKLFFGSGTQLSVL.